This T cell receptor (beta chain) was sequenced for a study of blood T cell repertoires in COVID-19 (dated by TCRdb to 2019 to 2021). Describing the broader study: Samples from collaborators originated in the United States, Italy and Spain and spanned both the acute and convalescent phases of COVID-19. The material from the prospective study consisted of cDNA or gDNA derived from T cells, B-cell-depleted T cells, or PBMCs. The dataset comprised deeply sampled blood TCRbeta repertoires from subjects exposed to, actively infected with, or recovered from COVID-19. The repertoires were released in a freely available public database intended as a resource for research on the immune response to SARS-CoV-2. The samples were drawn from two sources: the first 160 participants of the ongoing ImmuneRACE study, and 1,254 subjects contributed by 6 global collaborators. A de-identified subject ID, COVID-19 status, age in years and sex were almost always included in the sample metadata. Where HLA class I and class II types were available, the types were taken from metadata supplied by the sample provider, not from assay-based typing.

Comments on this clone: The clone's antigen remains unknown. The record has no base qualities; no much larger clone is one base away.

Enrolling through a virtual design, the prospective study's participants ranged in age from roughly 18 to 95 years and lived across some 23 United States geographic areas. Cohort assignment in the prospective study relied on participant-reported clinical history from a screening survey and a study questionnaire. In the prospective study, mobile phlebotomists collected whole blood, serum and a nasopharyngeal or oropharyngeal swab from each participant. Prospective study participants could optionally give additional blood draws and questionnaires over an approximately two-month period. Before DNA extraction, blood samples from the prospective study were shipped at room temperature or frozen. General study outcomes and caveats: The amount of clinical and demographic metadata varied by source and participant and was provided uncurated.

CDR1 and CDR2 (SGHAT, FQNNGV) derive from the germline V gene. For this chain, trimming is 5 bases at the V end and 6 bases at the J end, and the number of junction bases without a gene match is 3. The cysteine opens and the phenylalanine closes a CDR3 of 15 amino acids. CDR3 DNA only is kept here, 45 bases in frame from base 1. TCRbeta CDR3 regions were amplified from genomic DNA by means of the immunoSEQ Assay, a bias-controlled multiplex PCR. The authors processed their data as follows. The number of nucleated cells in each sample was estimated from the amplification of reference gene primers within the assay. To quantify the absolute abundance of each unique TCRbeta CDR3 rearrangement, sequence reads were collapsed and filtered. For each sample, productive Simpson clonality was calculated by taking the square root of Simpson's diversity index across productive rearrangements. Entries here come from immuneACCESS through TCRdb and include only in-frame sequences with V and J called. Some clones fail to appear in such tables; in the studies checked, an unresolved V gene covers under half of the shortfall, and the cause of the remainder is unknown. The V and J calls and clone size were taken over from that table, and D and trimming were inferred from the DNA. The sample table shows about 440,000 clones, and 70% to 90% are seen once. Approximately 2% of the sample goes to the ten largest clones.

Recombination connected TRBV11-2 to TRBJ2-2; 13 bases in the junction line up with TRBD2. Input material: PBMCs or T cells enriched from blood (not recorded which). The receptor was derived from a woman in her late teens or twenties with acute COVID-19. The CDR3 in this case is CASSTTSGRAGELFF. The DNA is as follows: TGTGCCAGCAGCACAACTAGCGGGAGGGCCGGGGAGCTGTTTTTT.